This entry concerns a single TCR beta chain. Its matching antigen is unknown. Germline CDR1 reads SQVTM; CDR2 reads ANQGSEA. V lost 3 bases, J lost 7 bases, and 10 bases stayed unmatched. This CDR3 is built from 15 residues. This record belongs to a study of cytomegalovirus exposure and HLA in healthy donors. The study ran its PCR with 60 Vbeta and 13 Jbeta primers. The table came from immunoSEQ multiplex PCR; TCRdb's copy has only in-frame clones and leaves some out. This sample has some 54,000 clones, with 73% found just once. Points from the study as a whole: The authors listed over 150 TCR beta chains as cytomegalovirus-associated.

The sequence was collected from a man aged 18-30 years in good health and CMV-seronegative. This sequence joins TRBV29-1 and TRBJ2-1, with 9 bases matching TRBD1. Sequences were obtained from PBMCs. The CDR3 region has the DNA TGCAGCGTTGATAAAGGACAGGGGTCGAGGAATGAGCAGTTCTTC. Translation gives CSVDKGQGSRNEQFF.